This paragraph reports one T cell receptor (beta chain). What it binds is not known. This specimen belongs to a study of Ad26.COV2.S vaccination and SARS-CoV-2 variants. Study-level results: Compared with placebo recipients, vaccine recipients had higher spike-specific TCR breadth.

Sequenced by immunoSEQ multiplex PCR; TCRdb stores in-frame clones only, minus some. The table has around 250,000 clones, 70% to 90% seen once. The treatment here: approximately 18 received Ad26.COV2.S at low or high dose, single or two shots; roughly five received placebo; per-sample allocation not given. The investigators took samples on day 63 after the first vaccine or placebo injection. The V and J ends lost 5 bases and 0 bases respectively, with 11 bases between them. This CDR3 is 15 amino acids long. CDR1 and CDR2 from the germline V gene are SGHTA and FQGNSA. The chain combines TRBV7-2 with TRBJ1-3; possibly TRBD1 for D (5 bases). Source: peripheral blood, taken in a trial of Ad26.COV2.S vaccine versus placebo. This clonotype originated in a person between 18 and 59 years old who received the Ad26.COV2.S COVID-19 vaccine or a placebo. In DNA, the CDR3 is TGTGCCAGCAGCGCGCGGGGCCTCTCTGGAAACACCATATATTTT. Protein sequence: CASSARGLSGNTIYF.